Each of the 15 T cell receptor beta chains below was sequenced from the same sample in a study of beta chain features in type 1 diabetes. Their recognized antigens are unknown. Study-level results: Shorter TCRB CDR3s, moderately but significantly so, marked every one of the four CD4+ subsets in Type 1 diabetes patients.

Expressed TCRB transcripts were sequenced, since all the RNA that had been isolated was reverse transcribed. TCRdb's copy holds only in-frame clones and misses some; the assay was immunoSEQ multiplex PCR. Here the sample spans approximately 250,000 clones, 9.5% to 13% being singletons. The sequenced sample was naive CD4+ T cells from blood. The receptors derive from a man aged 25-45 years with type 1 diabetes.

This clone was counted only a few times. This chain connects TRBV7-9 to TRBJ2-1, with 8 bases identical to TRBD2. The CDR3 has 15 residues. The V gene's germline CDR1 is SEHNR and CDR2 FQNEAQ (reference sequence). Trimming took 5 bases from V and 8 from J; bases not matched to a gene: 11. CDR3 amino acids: CASSAQGTSRYEQFF. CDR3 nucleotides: TGTGCCAGCAGCGCTCAAGGGACTAGTAGATATGAGCAGTTCTTC.

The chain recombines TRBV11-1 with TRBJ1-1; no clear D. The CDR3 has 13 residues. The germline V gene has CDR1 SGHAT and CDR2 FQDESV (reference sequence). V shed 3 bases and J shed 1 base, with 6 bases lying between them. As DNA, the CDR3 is TGTGCCAGCAGCTTCCGGGGGAACACTGAAGCTTTCTTT. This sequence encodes CASSFRGNTEAFF.

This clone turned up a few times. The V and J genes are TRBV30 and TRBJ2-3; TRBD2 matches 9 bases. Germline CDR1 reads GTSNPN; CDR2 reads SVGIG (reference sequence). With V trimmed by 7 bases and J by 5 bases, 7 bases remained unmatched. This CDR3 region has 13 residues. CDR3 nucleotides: TGTGCCTACTCGCTGCGGGGGGGAGATACGCAGTATTTT. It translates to CAYSLRGGDTQYF.

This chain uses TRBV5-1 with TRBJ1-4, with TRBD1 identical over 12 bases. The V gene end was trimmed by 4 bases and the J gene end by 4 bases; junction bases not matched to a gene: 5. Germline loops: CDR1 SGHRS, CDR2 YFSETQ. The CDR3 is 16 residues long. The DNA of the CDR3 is TGCGCCAGCAGCCCGGGACAGGGGGCCGGTAATGAAAAACTGTTTTTT. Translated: CASSPGQGAGNEKLFF. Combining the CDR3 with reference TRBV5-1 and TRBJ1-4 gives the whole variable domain KAGVTQTPRYLIKTRGQQVTLSCSPISGHRSVSWYQQTPGQGLQFLFEYFSETQRNKGNFPGRFSGRQFSNSRSEMNVSTLELGDSALYLCASSPGQGAGNEKLFFGSGTQLSVL.

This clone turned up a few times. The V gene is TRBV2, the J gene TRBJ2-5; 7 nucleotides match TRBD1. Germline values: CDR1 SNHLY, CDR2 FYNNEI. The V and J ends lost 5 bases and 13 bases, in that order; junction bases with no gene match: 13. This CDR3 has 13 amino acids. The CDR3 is CASSSGQLGLAYF. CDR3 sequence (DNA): TGTGCCAGCAGTTCGGGACAGTTGGGGCTGGCGTACTTC.

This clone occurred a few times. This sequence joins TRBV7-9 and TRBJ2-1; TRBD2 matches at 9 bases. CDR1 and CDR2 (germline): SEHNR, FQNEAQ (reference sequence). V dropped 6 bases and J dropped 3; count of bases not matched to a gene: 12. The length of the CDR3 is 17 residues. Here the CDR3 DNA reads TGTGCCAGCAGTCGAGCGGGATCAGCGGGGGGCTACAATGAGCAGTTCTTC. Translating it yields CASSRAGSAGGYNEQFF.

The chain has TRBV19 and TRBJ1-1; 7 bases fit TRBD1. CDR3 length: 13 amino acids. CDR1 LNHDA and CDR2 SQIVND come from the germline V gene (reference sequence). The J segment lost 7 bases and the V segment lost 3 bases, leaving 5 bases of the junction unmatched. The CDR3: CASSIPWTGEAFF. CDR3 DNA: TGTGCCAGTAGTATCCCCTGGACAGGTGAAGCTTTCTTT.

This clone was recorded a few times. CDR3 sequence: CASSYSFVLNTEAFF. In DNA, the CDR3 is TGTGCCAGCAGTTACTCATTCGTATTGAACACTGAAGCTTTCTTT. The V gene is TRBV6-5, the J gene TRBJ1-1; D not resolved. The V gene's germline CDR1 is MNHEY and CDR2 SVGAGI. V lost 0 bases and J 0 bases, leaving 8 bases between the germline ends. This CDR3 region has 15 residues.

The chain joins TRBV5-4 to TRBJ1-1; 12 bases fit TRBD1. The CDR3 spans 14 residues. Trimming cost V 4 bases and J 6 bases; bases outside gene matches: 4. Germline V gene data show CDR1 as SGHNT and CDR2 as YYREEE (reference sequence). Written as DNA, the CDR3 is TGTGCCAGCAGCCCGGGACAGGGGGCCTCTGAAGCTTTCTTT. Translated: CASSPGQGASEAFF.

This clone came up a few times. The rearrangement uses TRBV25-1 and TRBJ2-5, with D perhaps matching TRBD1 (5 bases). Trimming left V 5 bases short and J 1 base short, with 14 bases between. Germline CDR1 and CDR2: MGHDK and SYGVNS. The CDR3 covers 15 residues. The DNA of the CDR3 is TGTGCCAGCAGTCCAGGGCTAGGGCGCCAAGAGACCCAGTACTTC. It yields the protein CASSPGLGRQETQYF.

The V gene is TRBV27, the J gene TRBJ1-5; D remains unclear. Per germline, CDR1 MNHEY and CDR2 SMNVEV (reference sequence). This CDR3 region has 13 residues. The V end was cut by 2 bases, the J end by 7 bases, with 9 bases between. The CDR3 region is CASSLTGGQPQHF. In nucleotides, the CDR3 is TGTGCCAGCAGTTTAACGGGCGGGCAGCCCCAGCATTTT.

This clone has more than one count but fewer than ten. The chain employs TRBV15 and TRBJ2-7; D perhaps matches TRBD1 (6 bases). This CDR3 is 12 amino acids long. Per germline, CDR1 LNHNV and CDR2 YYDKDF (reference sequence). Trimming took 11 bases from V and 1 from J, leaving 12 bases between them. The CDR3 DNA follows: TGTGCCTCTTCCAGGGGTTCCTACGAGCAGTACTTC. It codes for CASSRGSYEQYF. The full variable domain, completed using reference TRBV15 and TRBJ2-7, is DAMVIQNPRYQVTQFGKPVTLSCSQTLNHNVMYWYQQKSSQAPKLLFHYYDKDFNNEADTPDNFQSRRPNTSFCFLDIRSPGLGDTAMYLCASSRGSYEQYFGPGTRLTVT.

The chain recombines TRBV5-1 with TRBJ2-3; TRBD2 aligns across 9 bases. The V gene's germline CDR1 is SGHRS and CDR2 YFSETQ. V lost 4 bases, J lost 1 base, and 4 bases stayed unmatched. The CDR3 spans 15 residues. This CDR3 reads CASSRGGAGTDTQYF. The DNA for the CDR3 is TGCGCCAGCAGCCGCGGGGGGGCTGGCACAGATACGCAGTATTTT.

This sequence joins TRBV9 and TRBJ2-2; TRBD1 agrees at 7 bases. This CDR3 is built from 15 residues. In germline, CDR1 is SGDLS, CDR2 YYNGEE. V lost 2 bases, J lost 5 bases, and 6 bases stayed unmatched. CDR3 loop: CASSVTGMTTGELFF. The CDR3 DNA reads TGTGCCAGCAGCGTGACAGGGATGACTACCGGGGAGCTGTTTTTT.

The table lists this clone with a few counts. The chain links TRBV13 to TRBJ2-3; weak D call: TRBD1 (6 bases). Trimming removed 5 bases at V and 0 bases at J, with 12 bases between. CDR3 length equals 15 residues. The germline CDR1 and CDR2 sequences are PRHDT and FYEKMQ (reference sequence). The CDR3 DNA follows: TGTGCCAGCAGCCCCGGGACACCGAGCACAGATACGCAGTATTTT. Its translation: CASSPGTPSTDTQYF. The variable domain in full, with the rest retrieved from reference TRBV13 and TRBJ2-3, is AAGVIQSPRHLIKEKRETATLKCYPIPRHDTVYWYQQGPGQDPQFLISFYEKMQSDKGSIPDRFSAQQFSDYHSELNMSSLELGDSALYFCASSPGTPSTDTQYFGPGTRLTVL.